What follows are 24 T cell receptor beta chains derived from one specimen sequenced in a study of cytomegalovirus exposure and HLA in healthy donors. PCR employed 60 Vbeta and 13 Jbeta primers. Using immunoSEQ multiplex PCR, the repertoire was profiled, and TCRdb retains in-frame clones only, with some absent. The table lists 200,000 to 250,000 clones, with around 0.95% in the top ten. Sample: PBMCs. The receptors here all came from a woman aged 25 to 45 in good health and CMV-seropositive.

The chain carries TRBV28 and TRBJ2-3; 14 nucleotides agree with TRBD2. The CDR3 length is 15 residues. Losses at the gene ends were 4 bases for V and 6 bases for J; bases not matched to a gene: 3. Germline V lookup: CDR1 MDHEN, CDR2 SYDVKM. This chain's CDR3 is CASSSTSGRDDTQYF. DNA for the CDR3: TGTGCCAGCAGTTCGACTAGCGGGAGGGACGATACGCAGTATTTT.

The chain uses TRBV6-5 and TRBJ2-7; no definite D call. The germline CDR1 and CDR2 sequences are MNHEY and SVGAGI. The CDR3 spans 14 residues. V lost 5 bases and J 4 bases, leaving 15 bases between the germline ends. The CDR3 is CASSPSGPQYEQYF. For the CDR3, the DNA is TGTGCCAGCAGTCCCTCTGGCCCACAGTACGAGCAGTACTTC.

The genes are TRBV7-2 and TRBJ1-1; weak D call: TRBD1 (6 bases). This CDR3 contains 14 residues. The V end lost 1 base, the J end lost 10 bases, and 16 bases lay between the germline ends. Per germline, CDR1 SGHTA and CDR2 FQGNSA. The CDR3 bases are TGTGCCAGCAGCTTAGGCAGGGGACGCTTTGGAGCTTTCTTT. Translation: CASSLGRGRFGAFF.

V and J are TRBV11-2 and TRBJ2-7; 9 bases map to TRBD1. V lost 5 bases and J lost 2; bases outside the gene matches: 10. The CDR3 is 16 amino acids. Germline V gene lookup returns CDR1 SGHAT and CDR2 FQNNGV. As DNA, the CDR3 is TGTGCCAGCAGCCAAGCCGGGACAGGGAGGACCTACGAGCAGTACTTC. Its protein product is CASSQAGTGRTYEQYF. Based on the CDR3 plus reference TRBV11-2 and TRBJ2-7, the full variable domain is EAGVAQSPRYKIIEKRQSVAFWCNPISGHATLYWYQQILGQGPKLLIQFQNNGVVDDSQLPKDRFSAERLKGVDSTLKIQPAKLEDSAVYLCASSQAGTGRTYEQYFGPGTRLTVT.

The chain uses TRBV9 and TRBJ2-3; tentatively, D is TRBD2 (6 bases). CDR1 is SGDLS and CDR2 is YYNGEE in the germline V gene. CDR3 size: 15 residues. Trimming cost V 0 bases and J 5 bases, with 13 bases left between them. The DNA of the CDR3 is TGTGCCAGCAGCGTAGACCCTCGGGGAGGAGATACGCAGTATTTT. This encodes CASSVDPRGGDTQYF.

The chain is built from TRBV10-3 and TRBJ2-7, with TRBD2 identical over 12 bases. Germline CDR1 and CDR2: ENHRY and SYGVKD. Germline trimming cut 10 bases from V and 3 bases from J; bases unmatched to any gene: 4. The CDR3 sequence is 13 residues long. The CDR3 DNA reads TGTGCCACCCAGACTAGCGGGAGCTACGAGCAGTACTTC. This gives the protein CATQTSGSYEQYF.

The gene calls are TRBV7-9 and TRBJ2-2; 11 bases match TRBD1. Germline loops: CDR1 SEHNR, CDR2 FQNEAQ (reference sequence). This CDR3 is built from 16 residues. Losses at the gene ends were 8 bases for V and 4 bases for J; bases not matched to a gene: 9. CDR3 nucleotide sequence: TGTGCCAGCGCAGGACCCGGGACAGGGGGCACCGGGGAGCTGTTTTTT. Translation: CASAGPGTGGTGELFF.

The chain has TRBV5-6 and TRBJ2-7, with 9 nucleotides matching TRBD1. Germline-derived CDR1 and CDR2 are SGHDT and YYEEEE. The CDR3 has 16 residues. J lost 5 bases, V lost 4 bases, and 13 bases had no gene match. In nucleotides, the CDR3 is TGTGCCAGCAGCCTATTTCCCGGGACAGGGTTCGACGAGCAGTACTTC. This encodes CASSLFPGTGFDEQYF.

The rearrangement uses TRBV4-3 and TRBJ2-2; D is possibly TRBD2 (5 bases). This CDR3 has 22 amino acids. The V and J ends lost 1 base and 0 bases respectively, with 27 bases between them. CDR1 LGHNA and CDR2 YSLEER come from the germline V gene. The chain's CDR3 is CASSQVFRKMSSEEANTGELFF. The CDR3 DNA reads TGCGCCAGCAGCCAAGTCTTTAGGAAGATGAGCTCGGAGGAGGCGAACACCGGGGAGCTGTTTTTT.

The rearrangement uses TRBV19 and TRBJ2-1, with TRBD2 matching over 13 bases. Germline assignment: CDR1 LNHDA and CDR2 SQIVND (reference sequence). V lost 3 bases, J lost 10 bases, and 6 bases stayed unmatched. The CDR3 consists of 15 residues. The CDR3 sequence is CASSIGTSGNDEQFF. The DNA of the CDR3 is TGTGCCAGTAGTATCGGGACTAGCGGGAATGACGAGCAGTTCTTC.

The gene calls are TRBV7-8 and TRBJ2-7; 7 nucleotides agree with TRBD1. CDR3 size: 13 residues. Trimming cost V 7 bases and J 2 bases; bases outside gene matches: 5. In germline, CDR1 is SGHVS, CDR2 FQNEAQ. The CDR3 region is CASTTGTAYEQYF. In DNA form, the CDR3 reads TGTGCCAGCACAACCGGGACAGCCTACGAGCAGTACTTC.

The rearrangement uses TRBV6-5 and TRBJ2-7; D unclear. This CDR3 has 12 amino acids. The germline V gene encodes CDR1 MNHEY and CDR2 SVGAGI. V dropped 0 bases and J dropped 3 bases, with 3 bases sitting between them. CDR3 loop: CASSYSSYEQYF. The CDR3 region has the DNA TGTGCCAGCAGTTACTCCAGCTACGAGCAGTACTTC.

J is TRBJ2-1 and V is TRBV9; TRBD2 matches at 9 bases. The V segment lost 0 bases and the J segment 5 bases; nucleotides outside the gene matches: 9. CDR1 is SGDLS, CDR2 YYNGEE, per germline. This CDR3 is built from 17 residues. The CDR3 DNA sequence: TGTGCCAGCAGCGTAGATCCACAGCGGGAGGTAAACAATGAGCAGTTCTTC. It specifies CASSVDPQREVNNEQFF.

The chain joins TRBV5-4 to TRBJ2-1; 13 positions match TRBD2. CDR1 SGHNT and CDR2 YYREEE come from the germline V gene (reference sequence). This CDR3 region has 15 residues. V lost 4 bases to trimming and J lost 8 bases; unmatched junction nucleotides: 6. CDR3 sequence (DNA): TGTGCCAGCAGCGAACTAGCGGGGGGGCCCGATGAGCAGTTCTTC. Protein product: CASSELAGGPDEQFF.

This chain uses TRBV5-1 with TRBJ1-4; TRBD1 matches 8 bases. Trimming removed 4 bases from V and 7 bases from J; junction bases left unmatched: 6. There are 14 residues in the CDR3. Germline values: CDR1 SGHRS, CDR2 YFSETQ. CDR3 loop: CASSTGQGGEKLFF. For the CDR3, the DNA is TGCGCCAGCAGCACCGGACAGGGAGGTGAAAAACTGTTTTTT. The variable domain in full, with the rest retrieved from reference TRBV5-1 and TRBJ1-4, is KAGVTQTPRYLIKTRGQQVTLSCSPISGHRSVSWYQQTPGQGLQFLFEYFSETQRNKGNFPGRFSGRQFSNSRSEMNVSTLELGDSALYLCASSTGQGGEKLFFGSGTQLSVL.

The V gene is TRBV11-2, the J gene TRBJ2-5; possible D gene TRBD2, 6 bases. With 3 bases removed from V and 2 bases from J, the gap between germline ends came to 16 bases. The CDR3 is 16 amino acids. Germline V gene data show CDR1 as SGHAT and CDR2 as FQNNGV. DNA for the CDR3: TGTGCCAGCAGCTTCACGGGAGATAGGAGACAAGAGACCCAGTACTTC. Translating gives CASSFTGDRRQETQYF. Variable domain in full (rest from reference TRBV11-2 and TRBJ2-5): EAGVAQSPRYKIIEKRQSVAFWCNPISGHATLYWYQQILGQGPKLLIQFQNNGVVDDSQLPKDRFSAERLKGVDSTLKIQPAKLEDSAVYLCASSFTGDRRQETQYFGPGTRLLVL.

The chain's CDR3 is CASSQRDSRNTGELFF. The CDR3 region has the DNA TGTGCCAGCAGCCAGAGGGACAGTCGTAACACCGGGGAGCTGTTTTTT. This sequence joins TRBV4-2 and TRBJ2-2; TRBD1 agrees at 7 bases. Losses at the gene ends were 3 bases for V and 2 bases for J; bases not matched to a gene: 6. CDR3 length: 16 amino acids. The germline gives CDR1 LGHNA, CDR2 YNFKEQ.

The rearrangement joins TRBV30 to TRBJ2-1; TRBD2 might be the D (6 bases). Trimming removed 2 bases from V and 11 bases from J, with 10 bases in between. This CDR3 is 11 amino acids long. Germline loops: CDR1 GTSNPN, CDR2 SVGIG (reference sequence). The chain's CDR3 is CAWSIREKQFF. CDR3 DNA sequence: TGTGCCTGGAGTATCCGGGAGAAGCAGTTCTTC.

The chain couples TRBV27 to TRBJ2-3; 11 positions agree with TRBD2. The V gene's germline CDR1 is MNHEY and CDR2 SMNVEV (reference sequence). The CDR3 totals 16 residues. J was trimmed by 5 bases and V by 6 bases; bases with no gene match: 10. This CDR3 reads CASSLVAGGPIDTQYF. In DNA, the CDR3 is TGTGCCAGCAGCCTAGTAGCGGGAGGGCCTATAGATACGCAGTATTTT.

The chain carries TRBV7-9 and TRBJ2-1; perhaps TRBD2 as D (6 bases). V lost 4 bases to trimming and J lost 9 bases, with 22 bases between them. Germline-derived CDR1 and CDR2 are SEHNR and FQNEAQ (reference sequence). The CDR3 runs to 16 residues. CDR3 sequence reads: CASSSPTRQSLGEQFF. The CDR3 coding sequence is TGTGCCAGCAGCTCCCCGACTAGGCAATCTCTGGGTGAGCAGTTCTTC.

The chain has TRBV15 and TRBJ2-7; D remains ambiguous. CDR1 is LNHNV, CDR2 YYDKDF, per germline (reference sequence). V shed 0 bases and J shed 1 base, with 7 bases lying between them. The length of the CDR3 is 14 residues. CDR3 nucleotides: TGTGCCACCAGCAGAGATGCAGGTTCCTACGAGCAGTACTTC. Its protein is CATSRDAGSYEQYF.

This sequence joins TRBV6-5 and TRBJ2-2; perhaps TRBD1 as D (6 bases). Germline V gene sequence: CDR1 MNHEY, CDR2 SVGAGI. CDR3 size: 14 residues. The germline V and J ends were trimmed by 2 bases and 5 bases, with 9 bases remaining between them. Written as DNA, the CDR3 is TGTGCCAGCAGTTACCCGAGGGGGACCGGGGAGCTGTTTTTT. It translates to CASSYPRGTGELFF.

The chain couples TRBV5-4 to TRBJ2-5; 10 bases are shared with TRBD2. Germline V lookup: CDR1 SGHNT, CDR2 YYREEE (reference sequence). V shed 1 base and J 9 bases; nucleotides not matched to a gene: 12. This CDR3 has 16 amino acids. CDR3 residues: CASSLYLAGGKRAQYF. CDR3 DNA: TGTGCCAGCAGCTTGTACTTAGCGGGGGGAAAGAGGGCCCAGTACTTC.

The rearrangement links TRBV5-1 to TRBJ1-4; 7 bases map to TRBD1. Germline CDR1 SGHRS, CDR2 YFSETQ. The CDR3 runs to 15 residues. V trimming: 2 bases; J trimming: 7 bases; junction bases outside the gene matches: 8. Here the CDR3 reads CASSLQGSGAEKLFF. The CDR3 nucleotides are TGCGCCAGCAGCTTACAGGGGTCGGGAGCTGAAAAACTGTTTTTT.